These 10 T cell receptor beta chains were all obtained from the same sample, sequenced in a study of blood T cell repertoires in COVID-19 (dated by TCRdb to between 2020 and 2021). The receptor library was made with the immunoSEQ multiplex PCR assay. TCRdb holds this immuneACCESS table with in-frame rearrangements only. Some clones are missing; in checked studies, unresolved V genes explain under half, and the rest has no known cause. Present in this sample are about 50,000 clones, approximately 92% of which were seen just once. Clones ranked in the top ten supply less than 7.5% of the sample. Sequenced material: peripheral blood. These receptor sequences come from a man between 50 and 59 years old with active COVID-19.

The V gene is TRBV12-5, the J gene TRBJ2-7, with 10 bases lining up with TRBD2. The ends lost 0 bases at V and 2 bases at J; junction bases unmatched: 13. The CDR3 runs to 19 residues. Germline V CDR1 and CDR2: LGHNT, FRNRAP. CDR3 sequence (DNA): TGTGCTAGTGGTTTGGTGCTGTTTGGCGCTAGCGGGAGTACCTACGAGCAGTACTTC. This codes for CASGLVLFGASGSTYEQYF.

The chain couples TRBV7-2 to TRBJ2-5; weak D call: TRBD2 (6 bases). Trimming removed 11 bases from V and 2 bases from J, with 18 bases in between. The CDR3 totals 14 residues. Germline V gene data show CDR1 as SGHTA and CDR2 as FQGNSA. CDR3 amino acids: CAAGYKHPQETQYF. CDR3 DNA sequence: TGTGCCGCGGGGTACAAGCATCCGCAAGAGACCCAGTACTTC.

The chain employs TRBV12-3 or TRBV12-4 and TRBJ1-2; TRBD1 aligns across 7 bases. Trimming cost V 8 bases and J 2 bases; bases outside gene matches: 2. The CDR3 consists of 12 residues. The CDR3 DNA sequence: TGTGCCAGCTCACAGGGGAACTATGGCTACACCTTC. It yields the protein CASSQGNYGYTF.

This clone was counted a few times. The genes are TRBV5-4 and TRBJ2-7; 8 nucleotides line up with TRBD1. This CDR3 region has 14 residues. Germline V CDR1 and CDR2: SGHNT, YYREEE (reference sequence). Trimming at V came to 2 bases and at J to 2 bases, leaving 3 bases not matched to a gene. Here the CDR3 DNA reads TGTGCCAGCAGCTTTGACAGGGGACCCTACGAGCAGTACTTC. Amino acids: CASSFDRGPYEQYF.

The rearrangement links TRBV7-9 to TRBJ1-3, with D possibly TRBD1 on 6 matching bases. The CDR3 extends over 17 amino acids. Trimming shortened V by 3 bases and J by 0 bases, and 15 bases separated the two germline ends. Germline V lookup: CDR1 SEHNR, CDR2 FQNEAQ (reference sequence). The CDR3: CASSFQPRDNSGNTIYF. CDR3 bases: TGTGCCAGCAGCTTTCAACCTCGGGACAACTCTGGAAACACCATATATTTT.

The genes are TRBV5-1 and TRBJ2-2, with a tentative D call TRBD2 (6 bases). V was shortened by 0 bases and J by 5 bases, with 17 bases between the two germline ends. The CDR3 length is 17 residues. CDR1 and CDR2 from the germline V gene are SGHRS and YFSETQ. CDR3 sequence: CASSLDGSGDRTGELFF. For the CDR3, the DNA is TGCGCCAGCAGCTTGGACGGTAGCGGTGATAGGACCGGGGAGCTGTTTTTT. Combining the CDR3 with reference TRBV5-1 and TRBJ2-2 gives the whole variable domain KAGVTQTPRYLIKTRGQQVTLSCSPISGHRSVSWYQQTPGQGLQFLFEYFSETQRNKGNFPGRFSGRQFSNSRSEMNVSTLELGDSALYLCASSLDGSGDRTGELFFGEGSRLTVL.

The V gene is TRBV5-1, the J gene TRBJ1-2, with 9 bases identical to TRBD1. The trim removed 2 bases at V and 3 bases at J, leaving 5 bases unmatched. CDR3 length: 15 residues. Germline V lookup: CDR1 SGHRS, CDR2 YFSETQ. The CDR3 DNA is TGCGCCAGCAGCTTCGGGACAGGGAGGGACTATGGCTACACCTTC. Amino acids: CASSFGTGRDYGYTF.

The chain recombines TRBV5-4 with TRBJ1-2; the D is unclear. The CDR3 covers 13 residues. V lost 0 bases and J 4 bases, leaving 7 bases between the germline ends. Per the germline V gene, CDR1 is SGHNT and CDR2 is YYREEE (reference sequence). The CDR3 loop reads CASSLDGLYGYTF. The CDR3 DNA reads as TGTGCCAGCAGCTTGGATGGCCTCTATGGCTACACCTTC.

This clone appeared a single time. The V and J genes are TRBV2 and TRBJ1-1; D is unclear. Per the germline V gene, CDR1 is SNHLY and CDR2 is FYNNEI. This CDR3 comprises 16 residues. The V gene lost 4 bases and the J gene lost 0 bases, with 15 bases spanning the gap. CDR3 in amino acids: CASSVFGLNMNTEAFF. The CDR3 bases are TGTGCCAGCAGTGTTTTTGGACTGAACATGAACACTGAAGCTTTCTTT.

The CDR3 region is CASSLGGALEKLFF. CDR3 DNA: TGTGCCAGCAGCTTGGGAGGGGCCCTTGAAAAACTGTTTTTT. V usage is TRBV7-9 and J usage is TRBJ1-4, with D possibly matching TRBD1 (5 bases). V shed 3 bases and J shed 7 bases, with 12 bases lying between them. The CDR3 runs to 14 residues. CDR1 is SEHNR, CDR2 FQNEAQ, per germline (reference sequence).